This TCR beta chain was captured by sequencing in a study of blood T cell repertoires in COVID-19. For the study at large: Samples representing acute and convalescent COVID-19 were sourced from the United States, Italy and Spain. PBMCs, B-cell-depleted T cells, or T cells were the source of the cDNA or gDNA that made up the material.

Per the original data handling: Estimation of nucleated cell counts relied on the amplification of reference gene primers. Method: immunoSEQ multiplex PCR; TCRdb's copy keeps in-frame clones and lacks some. V and J calls and clone size follow that table, whereas D and trimming were derived from the DNA. The profile shows tens of thousands of clones, roughly 77% of them singletons. CDR3 length: 12 amino acids. Per germline, CDR1 SGDLS and CDR2 YYNGEE. The V end was cut by 3 bases, the J end by 7 bases, with 8 bases between. The sequencing sample was made of peripheral blood. This TCR came from a human donor in a cohort sampled during active COVID-19. V and J are TRBV9 and TRBJ2-1, with TRBD1 as a possible D gene (6 bases). The CDR3 DNA reads as TGTGCCAGCAGCGGGACAGCTAATGAGCAGTTCTTC. Protein: CASSGTANEQFF.